One sample yielded the 9 T cell receptor beta chains listed below, sequenced in a study of CD8+CD57+ T cells in acquired aplastic anemia. For CDR3 and TCR beta VDJ profiling, genomic DNA was the template used. TCRdb reprocessed the reads with MiXCR, giving one entry per CDR3 protein. The repertoire holds hundreds of thousands of distinct CDR3 sequences, with more than 45% as singletons. Whoever was chosen for sequencing had shown CD8+CD57+ cell expansion by flow cytometry. Specimen: sorted CD4+, CD8+, or CD8+CD57+ T cells (not recorded which) from PBMCs. These TCRs come from a human donor with aplastic anemia.

V and J are TRBV7-9 and TRBJ1-4; possible D gene TRBD1, 5 bases. V was pared by 5 bases and J by 6 bases, with 16 bases between. CDR1 and CDR2 from the germline V gene are SEHNR and FQNEAQ (reference sequence). The CDR3 runs 15 residues. The CDR3 protein is CASSPTGTRDEKLFF. In DNA, the CDR3 is TGTGCCAGCAGCCCTACCGGGACCCGGGATGAAAAACTGTTTTTT.

The chain couples TRBV24-1 to TRBJ1-1; possible D gene TRBD1, 6 bases. Germline-derived CDR1 and CDR2 are KGHDR and SFDVKD. V lost 2 bases and J 8 bases, leaving 17 bases between the germline ends. CDR3 length: 15 amino acids. This chain's CDR3 is CATSDSVSTGTEAFF. The CDR3 DNA follows: TGTGCCACCAGTGATTCCGTCTCGACAGGAACCGAAGCTTTCTTT.

This clonotype has a count of ten or more. V usage is TRBV19 and J usage is TRBJ1-1; D ambiguous. V lost 1 base, J lost 1 base, and 1 base lay in between. Per germline, CDR1 LNHDA and CDR2 SQIVND (reference sequence). This CDR3 comprises 12 residues. CDR3 sequence (DNA): TGTGCCAGTAGTATAGGGAACACTGAAGCTTTCTTT. This translates into CASSIGNTEAFF.

V usage is TRBV24-1 and J usage is TRBJ1-1; D unresolved. With 6 bases removed from V and 2 bases from J, the gap between germline ends came to 12 bases. Germline V CDR1 and CDR2: KGHDR, SFDVKD. The CDR3 is made up of 14 amino acids. The chain's CDR3 is CATSCPQRNTEAFF. For the CDR3, the DNA is TGTGCCACCAGTTGCCCACAGCGCAACACTGAAGCTTTCTTT.

The chain carries TRBV6-5 and TRBJ2-7; D gene uncertain. Germline loops: CDR1 MNHEY, CDR2 SVGAGI. There are 11 residues in the CDR3. V lost 5 bases, J lost 5 bases, and 7 bases lay in between. As DNA, the CDR3 is TGTGCCAGCAGTCGCACGAACGAGCAGTACTTC. This sequence encodes CASSRTNEQYF.

This clonotype was seen a handful of times. V is TRBV6-5 and J is TRBJ2-6, with D perhaps TRBD1 (5 bases). The V and J ends lost 0 bases and 7 bases respectively, with 7 bases between them. CDR1 is MNHEY, CDR2 SVGAGI, per germline. CDR3 length: 14 residues. The CDR3 here is CASSYSRTANVLTF. In nucleotides, the CDR3 is TGTGCCAGCAGTTACTCTCGGACAGCCAACGTCCTGACTTTC.

The chain uses TRBV24-1 and TRBJ2-3, with 11 bases that match TRBD2. Germline CDR1 and CDR2: KGHDR and SFDVKD. J lost 4 bases, V lost 1 base, and 3 bases had no gene match. This CDR3 is 16 amino acids long. CDR3 in DNA: TGTGCCACCAGTGATTTTCTAGCGGGAGGAGCAGATACGCAGTATTTT. This sequence encodes CATSDFLAGGADTQYF.

Remarks on this clonotype: This may come from a read error, since a much larger clone is one base off. V is TRBV7-9 and J is TRBJ1-4; possibly TRBD1 for D (6 bases). There are 17 residues in the CDR3. CDR1 is SEHNR and CDR2 is FQNEAQ in the germline V gene (reference sequence). The CDR3 sequence: CASSLGFRGRANERLFF. In DNA form, the CDR3 reads TGTGCCAGCAGCTTAGGCTTCAGGGGACGGGCTAATGAAAGACTGTTTTTT.

This rearrangement joins TRBV20-1 to TRBJ1-1; D uncertain. The germline V gene encodes CDR1 DFQATT and CDR2 SNEGSKA (reference sequence). V was clipped by 2 bases and J by 4 bases, with 17 bases between them. This CDR3 region has 15 residues. The CDR3 reads CSARSSTGEGTEAFF. The CDR3, as DNA: TGCAGTGCTAGATCTTCTACCGGTGAGGGCACTGAAGCTTTCTTT.